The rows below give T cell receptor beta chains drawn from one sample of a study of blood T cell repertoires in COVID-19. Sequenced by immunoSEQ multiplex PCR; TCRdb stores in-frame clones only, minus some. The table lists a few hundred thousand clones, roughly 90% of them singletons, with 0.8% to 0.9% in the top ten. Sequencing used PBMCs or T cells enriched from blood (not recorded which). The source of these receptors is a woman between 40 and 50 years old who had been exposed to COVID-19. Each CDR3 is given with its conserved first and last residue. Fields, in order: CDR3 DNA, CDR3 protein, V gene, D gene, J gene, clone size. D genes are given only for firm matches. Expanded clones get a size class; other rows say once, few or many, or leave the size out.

cdr3_nt: TGTGCCAGCAGCTCTAGGGGGTACAGTGGAAACACCATATATTTT
cdr3_aa: CASSSRGYSGNTIYF
v_call: TRBV7-9
d_call: -
j_call: TRBJ1-3
clone_size: -

cdr3_nt: TGTGCTAGCAGCCCACGACTGAGTAGCATGAACACCGGGGAGCTGTTTTTT
cdr3_aa: CASSPRLSSMNTGELFF
v_call: TRBV7-7
d_call: -
j_call: TRBJ2-2
clone_size: once

cdr3_nt: TGCAGTGCGGAGAATACCTACGAGCAGTACTTC
cdr3_aa: CSAENTYEQYF
v_call: TRBV20-1
d_call: -
j_call: TRBJ2-7
clone_size: -

cdr3_nt: TGTGCCACCAGTGATTTGAGGGAGCCAGATACGCAGTATTTT
cdr3_aa: CATSDLREPDTQYF
v_call: TRBV24-1
d_call: -
j_call: TRBJ2-3
clone_size: -

cdr3_nt: TGCGCCAGCAGCTTGGACAGCGGGGGGGCCCGCACAGATACGCAGTATTTT
cdr3_aa: CASSLDSGGARTDTQYF
v_call: TRBV5-1
d_call: TRBD2
j_call: TRBJ2-3
clone_size: -

cdr3_nt: TGTGCCAGCAGTCCGAGGACAGGGGATGAAGCTTTCTTT
cdr3_aa: CASSPRTGDEAFF
v_call: TRBV12-3/TRBV12-4
d_call: TRBD1
j_call: TRBJ1-1
clone_size: -

cdr3_nt: TGTGCCAGCAGCCCCCAGGCGGGAAATAGGGAGCAGTACTTC
cdr3_aa: CASSPQAGNREQYF
v_call: TRBV11-3
d_call: -
j_call: TRBJ2-7
clone_size: few

cdr3_nt: TGTGCCAGCAGTTCACGGGGACAGGGGATCGGCACAGATACGCAGTATTTT
cdr3_aa: CASSSRGQGIGTDTQYF
v_call: TRBV27
d_call: TRBD1
j_call: TRBJ2-3
clone_size: once

cdr3_nt: TGTGCCAGCAGCTTTATAAGGACAGGGGCAATGAACACTGAAGCTTTCTTT
cdr3_aa: CASSFIRTGAMNTEAFF
v_call: TRBV13
d_call: TRBD1
j_call: TRBJ1-1
clone_size: -

cdr3_nt: TGTGCCAGCAGCCTAGAGCGGAACGAGCAGTACTTC
cdr3_aa: CASSLERNEQYF
v_call: TRBV14
d_call: -
j_call: TRBJ2-7
clone_size: -

cdr3_nt: TGTGCCACCAGCAGAGGGGTAACAGGGAAGGGAGATCAGCCCCAGCATTTT
cdr3_aa: CATSRGVTGKGDQPQHF
v_call: TRBV15
d_call: -
j_call: TRBJ1-5
clone_size: once

cdr3_nt: TGTGCCAGCAGTGGCGGGACGTCCGGGGCTGAAGCTTTCTTT
cdr3_aa: CASSGGTSGAEAFF
v_call: TRBV11-3
d_call: -
j_call: TRBJ1-1
clone_size: -

cdr3_nt: TGTGCCAGCAGCCACGCCGGGACAGGACAAGAGTACGAGCAGTACTTC
cdr3_aa: CASSHAGTGQEYEQYF
v_call: TRBV3-1/TRBV3-2
d_call: TRBD1
j_call: TRBJ2-7
clone_size: -

cdr3_nt: TGTGCCATCAGTGAGAACGGACAGAGCTCCTACGAGCAGTACTTC
cdr3_aa: CAISENGQSSYEQYF
v_call: TRBV10-3
d_call: -
j_call: TRBJ2-7
clone_size: -

cdr3_nt: TGCAGCGTTGAAGAAATGCGGGCGTGGGACTATGGCTACACCTTC
cdr3_aa: CSVEEMRAWDYGYTF
v_call: TRBV29-1
d_call: -
j_call: TRBJ1-2
clone_size: -

cdr3_nt: TGTGCCAGCAGCCGGGGGACTAGCGGCGACAATGAGCAGTTCTTC
cdr3_aa: CASSRGTSGDNEQFF
v_call: TRBV4-2
d_call: TRBD2
j_call: TRBJ2-1
clone_size: -

cdr3_nt: TGTGCCAGCTCGCCGGGACAGGCCCATTCACCCCTCCACTTT
cdr3_aa: CASSPGQAHSPLHF
v_call: TRBV18
d_call: TRBD1
j_call: TRBJ1-6
clone_size: -

cdr3_nt: TGCGCCAGCAGCGATCAGGGGACGGAGACCCAGTACTTC
cdr3_aa: CASSDQGTETQYF
v_call: TRBV5-1
d_call: -
j_call: TRBJ2-5
clone_size: -

cdr3_nt: TGTGCCACCAGCAGAGTGACAGCTTCTTACAGAAACACCATATATTTT
cdr3_aa: CATSRVTASYRNTIYF
v_call: TRBV15
d_call: -
j_call: TRBJ1-3
clone_size: -

cdr3_nt: TGCGCCAGCAGCCTGACAGGTATGAACACTGAAGCTTTCTTT
cdr3_aa: CASSLTGMNTEAFF
v_call: TRBV5-1
d_call: -
j_call: TRBJ1-1
clone_size: -

cdr3_nt: TGTGCCAGCTCACCACAGGGAGCCCCCTCTGGAAACACCATATATTTT
cdr3_aa: CASSPQGAPSGNTIYF
v_call: TRBV18
d_call: -
j_call: TRBJ1-3
clone_size: -

cdr3_nt: TGTGCCAGCAGCCAAAAAGGCGGCTCCTACGAGCAGTACTTC
cdr3_aa: CASSQKGGSYEQYF
v_call: TRBV3-1/TRBV3-2
d_call: -
j_call: TRBJ2-7
clone_size: -

cdr3_nt: TGCAGTGCTAGTAGGACAGGAGATTCCTATGGCTACACCTTC
cdr3_aa: CSASRTGDSYGYTF
v_call: TRBV20-1
d_call: TRBD1
j_call: TRBJ1-2
clone_size: -

cdr3_nt: TGTGCCAGCAGCGAACAGGGGTTTGATGAGCAGTTCTTC
cdr3_aa: CASSEQGFDEQFF
v_call: TRBV14
d_call: TRBD1
j_call: TRBJ2-1
clone_size: -

cdr3_nt: TGTGCCAGCCGTCAGGGGGCTGGAGATACGCAGTATTTT
cdr3_aa: CASRQGAGDTQYF
v_call: TRBV2
d_call: TRBD1
j_call: TRBJ2-3
clone_size: -

cdr3_nt: TGTGCCAGTAGTCGGGGGGCCGGGGAAGTTTTCTTT
cdr3_aa: CASSRGAGEVFF
v_call: TRBV19
d_call: -
j_call: TRBJ1-1
clone_size: -

cdr3_nt: TGCAGCGTTTCAGGGGGCGCGTTAAGGAACACTGAAGCTTTCTTT
cdr3_aa: CSVSGGALRNTEAFF
v_call: TRBV29-1
d_call: TRBD1
j_call: TRBJ1-1
clone_size: -

cdr3_nt: TGTGCCAGCACCTCGACAGGGCACACTGAAGCTTTCTTT
cdr3_aa: CASTSTGHTEAFF
v_call: TRBV12-3/TRBV12-4
d_call: TRBD1
j_call: TRBJ1-1
clone_size: -

cdr3_nt: TGTGCCAGCAGCCAACTACTCGGGGGACTAGCGCCCTACGAGCAGTACTTC
cdr3_aa: CASSQLLGGLAPYEQYF
v_call: TRBV3-1/TRBV3-2
d_call: TRBD2
j_call: TRBJ2-7
clone_size: -

cdr3_nt: TGCGCCAGCAGCCAAGAAAGCTCCGGGACTGGGGCCAACGTCCTGACTTTC
cdr3_aa: CASSQESSGTGANVLTF
v_call: TRBV4-3
d_call: -
j_call: TRBJ2-6
clone_size: -

cdr3_nt: TGCGCCAGCAGCCAATCCCCGGGACAGCCATCTAACTATGGCTACACCTTC
cdr3_aa: CASSQSPGQPSNYGYTF
v_call: TRBV4-1
d_call: TRBD1
j_call: TRBJ1-2
clone_size: -

cdr3_nt: TGTGCCAGCAGCTTAACCGCCGGGAGGGGGCGGGGTGAAAAACTGTTTTTT
cdr3_aa: CASSLTAGRGRGEKLFF
v_call: TRBV7-3
d_call: TRBD1
j_call: TRBJ1-4
clone_size: -

cdr3_nt: TGTGCCAGCAGTGACGGGACTAGCGGAGCCTCCTACGAGCAGTACTTC
cdr3_aa: CASSDGTSGASYEQYF
v_call: TRBV6-2/TRBV6-3
d_call: TRBD2
j_call: TRBJ2-7
clone_size: few

cdr3_nt: TGCGCCAGCAGCTTGGATCCCATCTCTGGAAACACCATATATTTT
cdr3_aa: CASSLDPISGNTIYF
v_call: TRBV5-1
d_call: -
j_call: TRBJ1-3
clone_size: few

cdr3_nt: TGTGCCAGCAGCAGGGACAGGACCTTCTATGGCTACACCTTC
cdr3_aa: CASSRDRTFYGYTF
v_call: TRBV11-2
d_call: TRBD1
j_call: TRBJ1-2
clone_size: -

cdr3_nt: TGTGCCAGCAGCCTAACCTTGGACAGTCATTCACCCCTCCACTTT
cdr3_aa: CASSLTLDSHSPLHF
v_call: TRBV6-5
d_call: -
j_call: TRBJ1-6
clone_size: -

cdr3_nt: TGCGCCAGCAGCTTGGGGACGGAGGCCGGAGACAGGGGCTTT
cdr3_aa: CASSLGTEAGDRGF
v_call: TRBV5-1
d_call: TRBD1
j_call: TRBJ1-1
clone_size: -

cdr3_nt: TGTGCCAGCAGTTATGGGCGACAGTTGAACACTGAAGCTTTCTTT
cdr3_aa: CASSYGRQLNTEAFF
v_call: TRBV6-5
d_call: -
j_call: TRBJ1-1
clone_size: -

cdr3_nt: TGTGCCAGCTATTCTTCCTACGAGCAGTACTTC
cdr3_aa: CASYSSYEQYF
v_call: TRBV6-5
d_call: -
j_call: TRBJ2-7
clone_size: -

cdr3_nt: TGCGCCAGCAGCTCGGAGGGGGCCCTTAATTCACCCCTCCACTTT
cdr3_aa: CASSSEGALNSPLHF
v_call: TRBV5-1
d_call: TRBD1
j_call: TRBJ1-6
clone_size: -

cdr3_nt: TGTGCCAGCAGCCGCGGGGGCGGAAGCTCCTACGAGCAGTACTTC
cdr3_aa: CASSRGGGSSYEQYF
v_call: TRBV7-2
d_call: -
j_call: TRBJ2-7
clone_size: few

cdr3_nt: TGCGCCAGCAGCCAAGATCCCAATTGGGCGAGCTCCTATAATTCACCCCTCCACTTT
cdr3_aa: CASSQDPNWASSYNSPLHF
v_call: TRBV4-3
d_call: -
j_call: TRBJ1-6
clone_size: once

cdr3_nt: TGCGCCAGCAGCACGGGACAGGGGACTAACTCCTACAATGAGCAGTTCTTC
cdr3_aa: CASSTGQGTNSYNEQFF
v_call: TRBV5-1
d_call: TRBD1
j_call: TRBJ2-1
clone_size: -

cdr3_nt: TGTGCCAGCAGCTTACGGGACAGTAACACTGAAGCTTTCTTT
cdr3_aa: CASSLRDSNTEAFF
v_call: TRBV7-9
d_call: TRBD1
j_call: TRBJ1-1
clone_size: -

cdr3_nt: TGCGCCAGCAGTCTATCACGGCGGGATACGCAGTATTTT
cdr3_aa: CASSLSRRDTQYF
v_call: TRBV4-1
d_call: -
j_call: TRBJ2-3
clone_size: once

cdr3_nt: TGTGCCAGCAGCCGTGGACAGGGGAATGAAAAACTGTTTTTT
cdr3_aa: CASSRGQGNEKLFF
v_call: TRBV6-6
d_call: TRBD1
j_call: TRBJ1-4
clone_size: -

cdr3_nt: TGTGCCAGTAGTCCTCAGGTGTCCTCTGGAAACACCATATATTTT
cdr3_aa: CASSPQVSSGNTIYF
v_call: TRBV19
d_call: -
j_call: TRBJ1-3
clone_size: -

cdr3_nt: TGTGCCAGCAGTGAATTCTCCACTGAAGCTTTCTTT
cdr3_aa: CASSEFSTEAFF
v_call: TRBV25-1
d_call: -
j_call: TRBJ1-1
clone_size: -

cdr3_nt: TGTGCCAGCAGCTTGTCAGAAACAGGGTTCTCCTACGAGCAGTACTTC
cdr3_aa: CASSLSETGFSYEQYF
v_call: TRBV5-5
d_call: -
j_call: TRBJ2-7
clone_size: -

cdr3_nt: TGTGCCAGCAGCGTAATCGCGGTGAGCGGGGGCGCAGAGACCCAGTACTTC
cdr3_aa: CASSVIAVSGGAETQYF
v_call: TRBV9
d_call: TRBD2
j_call: TRBJ2-5
clone_size: -

cdr3_nt: TGTGCCAGCAGTTCGGGTCCTCAGCCCCAGCATTTT
cdr3_aa: CASSSGPQPQHF
v_call: TRBV12-3/TRBV12-4
d_call: -
j_call: TRBJ1-5
clone_size: once

cdr3_nt: TGTGCCAGCAGCCCTGTCGACACTTACTATGGCTACACCTTC
cdr3_aa: CASSPVDTYYGYTF
v_call: TRBV25-1
d_call: -
j_call: TRBJ1-2
clone_size: few

cdr3_nt: TGTGCCTGGAGTGTAGGAGGGCACTATGGCTACACCTTC
cdr3_aa: CAWSVGGHYGYTF
v_call: TRBV30
d_call: -
j_call: TRBJ1-2
clone_size: -

cdr3_nt: TGTGCCAGCAGTGAAGGGACTTACAATGAGCAGTTCTTC
cdr3_aa: CASSEGTYNEQFF
v_call: TRBV25-1
d_call: -
j_call: TRBJ2-1
clone_size: -